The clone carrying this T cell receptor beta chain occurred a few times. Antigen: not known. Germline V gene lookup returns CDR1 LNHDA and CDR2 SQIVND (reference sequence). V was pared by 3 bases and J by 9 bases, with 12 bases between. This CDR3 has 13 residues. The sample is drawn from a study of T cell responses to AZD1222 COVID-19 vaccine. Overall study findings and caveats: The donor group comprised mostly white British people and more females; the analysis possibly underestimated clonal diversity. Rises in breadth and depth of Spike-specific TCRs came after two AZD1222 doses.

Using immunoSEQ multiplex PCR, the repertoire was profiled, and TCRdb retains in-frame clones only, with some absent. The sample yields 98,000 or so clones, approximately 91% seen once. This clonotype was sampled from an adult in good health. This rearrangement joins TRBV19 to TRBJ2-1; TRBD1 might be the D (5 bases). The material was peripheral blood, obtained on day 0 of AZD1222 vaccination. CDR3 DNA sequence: TGTGCCAGTAGTATCGAAGGGGTCCGTGAGCAGTTCTTC. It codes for CASSIEGVREQFF.